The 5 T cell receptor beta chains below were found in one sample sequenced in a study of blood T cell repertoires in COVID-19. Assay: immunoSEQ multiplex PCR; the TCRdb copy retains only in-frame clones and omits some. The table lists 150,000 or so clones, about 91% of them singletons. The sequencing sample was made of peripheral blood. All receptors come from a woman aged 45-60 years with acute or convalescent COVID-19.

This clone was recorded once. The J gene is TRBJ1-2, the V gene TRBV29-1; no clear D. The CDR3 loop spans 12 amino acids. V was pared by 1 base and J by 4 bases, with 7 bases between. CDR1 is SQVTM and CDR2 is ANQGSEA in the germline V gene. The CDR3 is CSVEVAGYGYTF. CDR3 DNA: TGCAGCGTTGAAGTTGCAGGCTATGGCTACACCTTC.

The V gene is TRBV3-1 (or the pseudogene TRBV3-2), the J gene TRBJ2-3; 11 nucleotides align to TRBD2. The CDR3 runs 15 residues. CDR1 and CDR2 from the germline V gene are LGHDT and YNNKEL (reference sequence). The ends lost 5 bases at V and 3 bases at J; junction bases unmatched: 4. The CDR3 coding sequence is TGTGCCAGCAGCGGACTAGCGGGCTGGACAGATACGCAGTATTTT. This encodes CASSGLAGWTDTQYF.

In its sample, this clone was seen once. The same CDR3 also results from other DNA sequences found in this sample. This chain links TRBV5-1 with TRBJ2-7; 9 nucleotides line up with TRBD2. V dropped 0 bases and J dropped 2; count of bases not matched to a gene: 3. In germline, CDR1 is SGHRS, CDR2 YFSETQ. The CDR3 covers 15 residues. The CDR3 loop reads CASSLVAGGTYEQYF. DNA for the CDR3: TGCGCCAGCAGCTTGGTGGCGGGGGGGACCTACGAGCAGTACTTC.

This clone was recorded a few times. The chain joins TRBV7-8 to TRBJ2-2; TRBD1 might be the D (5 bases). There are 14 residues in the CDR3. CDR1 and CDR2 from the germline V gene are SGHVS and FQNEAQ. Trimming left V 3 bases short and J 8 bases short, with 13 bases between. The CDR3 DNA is TGTGCCAGCAGCTTCTATAAGGGGCCTGGGGAGCTGTTTTTT. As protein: CASSFYKGPGELFF.

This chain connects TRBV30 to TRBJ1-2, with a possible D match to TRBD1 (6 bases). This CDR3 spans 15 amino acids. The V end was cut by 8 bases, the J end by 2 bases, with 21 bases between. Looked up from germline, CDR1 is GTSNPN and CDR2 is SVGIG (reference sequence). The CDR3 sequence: CAAGTGFPNNYGYTF. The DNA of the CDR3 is TGTGCCGCAGGAACAGGGTTCCCTAACAACTATGGCTACACCTTC.